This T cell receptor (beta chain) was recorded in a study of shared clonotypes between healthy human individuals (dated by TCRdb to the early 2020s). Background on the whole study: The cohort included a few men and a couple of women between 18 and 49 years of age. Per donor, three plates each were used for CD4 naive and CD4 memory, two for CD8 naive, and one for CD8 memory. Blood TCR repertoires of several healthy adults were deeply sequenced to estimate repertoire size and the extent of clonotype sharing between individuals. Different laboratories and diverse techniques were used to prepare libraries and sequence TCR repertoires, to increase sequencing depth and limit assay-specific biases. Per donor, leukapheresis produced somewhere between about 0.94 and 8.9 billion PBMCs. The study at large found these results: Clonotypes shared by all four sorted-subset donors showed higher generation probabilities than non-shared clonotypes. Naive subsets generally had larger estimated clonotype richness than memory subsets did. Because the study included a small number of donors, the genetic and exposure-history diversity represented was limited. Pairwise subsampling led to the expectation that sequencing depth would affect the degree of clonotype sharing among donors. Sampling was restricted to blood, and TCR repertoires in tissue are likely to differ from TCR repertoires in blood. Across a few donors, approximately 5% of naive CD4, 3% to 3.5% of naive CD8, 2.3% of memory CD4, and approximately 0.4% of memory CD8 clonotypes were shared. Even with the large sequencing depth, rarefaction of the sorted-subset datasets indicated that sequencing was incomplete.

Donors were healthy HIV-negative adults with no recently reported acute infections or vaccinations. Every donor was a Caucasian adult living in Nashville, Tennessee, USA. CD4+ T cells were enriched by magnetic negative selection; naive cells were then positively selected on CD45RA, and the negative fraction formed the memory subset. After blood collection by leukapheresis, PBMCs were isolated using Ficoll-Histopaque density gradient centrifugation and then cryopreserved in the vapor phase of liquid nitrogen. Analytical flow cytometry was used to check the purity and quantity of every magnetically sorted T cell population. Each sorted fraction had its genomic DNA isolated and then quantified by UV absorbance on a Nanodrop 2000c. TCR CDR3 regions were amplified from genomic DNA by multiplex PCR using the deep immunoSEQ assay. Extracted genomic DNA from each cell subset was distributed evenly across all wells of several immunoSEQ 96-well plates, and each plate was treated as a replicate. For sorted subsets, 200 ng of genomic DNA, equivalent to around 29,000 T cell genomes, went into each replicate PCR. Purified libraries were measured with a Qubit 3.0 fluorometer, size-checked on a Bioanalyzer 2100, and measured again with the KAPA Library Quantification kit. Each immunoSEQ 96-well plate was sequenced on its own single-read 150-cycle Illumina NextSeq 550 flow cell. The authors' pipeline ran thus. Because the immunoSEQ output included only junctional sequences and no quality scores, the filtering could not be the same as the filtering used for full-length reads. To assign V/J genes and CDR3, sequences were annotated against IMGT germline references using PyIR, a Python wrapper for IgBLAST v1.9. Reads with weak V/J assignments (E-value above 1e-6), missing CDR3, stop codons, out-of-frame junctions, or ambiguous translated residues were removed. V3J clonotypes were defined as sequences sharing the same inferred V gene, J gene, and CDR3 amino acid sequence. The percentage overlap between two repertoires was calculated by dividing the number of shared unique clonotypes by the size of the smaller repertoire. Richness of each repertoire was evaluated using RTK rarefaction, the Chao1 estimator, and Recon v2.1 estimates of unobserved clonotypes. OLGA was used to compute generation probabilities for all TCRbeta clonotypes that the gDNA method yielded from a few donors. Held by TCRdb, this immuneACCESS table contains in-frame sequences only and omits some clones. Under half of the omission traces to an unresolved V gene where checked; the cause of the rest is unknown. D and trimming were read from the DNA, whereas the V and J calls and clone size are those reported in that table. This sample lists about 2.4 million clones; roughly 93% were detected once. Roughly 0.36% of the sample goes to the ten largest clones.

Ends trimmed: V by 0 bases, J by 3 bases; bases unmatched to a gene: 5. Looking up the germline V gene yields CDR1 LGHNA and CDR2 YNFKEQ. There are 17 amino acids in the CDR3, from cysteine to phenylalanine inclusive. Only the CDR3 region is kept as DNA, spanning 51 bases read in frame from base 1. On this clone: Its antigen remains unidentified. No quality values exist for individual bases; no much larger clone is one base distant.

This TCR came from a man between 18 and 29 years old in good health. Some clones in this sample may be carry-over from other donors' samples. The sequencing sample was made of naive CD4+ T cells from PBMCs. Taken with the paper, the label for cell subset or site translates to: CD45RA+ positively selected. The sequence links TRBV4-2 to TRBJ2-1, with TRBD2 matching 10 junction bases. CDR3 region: CASSQDQGLAYYNEQFF. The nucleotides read TGTGCCAGCAGCCAAGATCAGGGACTAGCGTACTACAATGAGCAGTTCTTC.